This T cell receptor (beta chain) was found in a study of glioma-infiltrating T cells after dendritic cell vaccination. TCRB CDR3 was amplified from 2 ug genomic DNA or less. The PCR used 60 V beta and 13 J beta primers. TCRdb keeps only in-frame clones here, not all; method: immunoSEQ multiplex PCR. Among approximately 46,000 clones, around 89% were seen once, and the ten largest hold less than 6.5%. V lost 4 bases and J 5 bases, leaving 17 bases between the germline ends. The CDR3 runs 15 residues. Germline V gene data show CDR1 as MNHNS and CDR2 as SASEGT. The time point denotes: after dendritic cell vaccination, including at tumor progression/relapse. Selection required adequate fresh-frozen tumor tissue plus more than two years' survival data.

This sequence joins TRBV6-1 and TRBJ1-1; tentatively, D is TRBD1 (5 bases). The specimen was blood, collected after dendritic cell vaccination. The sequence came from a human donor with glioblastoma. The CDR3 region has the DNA TGTGCCAGCAGTGTAACCGGGACTCTAGGAACTGAAGCTTTCTTT. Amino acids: CASSVTGTLGTEAFF.